This is a list of T cell receptor beta chains from one sample in a study of technical replicates of blood from a handful of donors. Using immunoSEQ multiplex PCR, the repertoire was profiled, and TCRdb retains in-frame clones only, with some absent. The sample records 100,000 or so clones, approximately 95% being singletons. The sequencing input was T cells isolated from PBMCs. These receptors were taken from a human donor in good health. Both conserved end residues are part of each CDR3. Each record gives: CDR3 length, D gene, clone size, V gene, J gene, CDR3 DNA, CDR3 protein. D genes are given only for firm matches. A row's size may be missing; if present it is once, few, many or a size class.

len: 14
d_gene: TRBD1
abundance: NA
v_gene: TRBV5-1
j_gene: TRBJ1-1
CDR3nt: TGCGCCAGCAGACCCGGGACAGGTTATTTTGAAGCTTTCTTT
CDR3aa: CASRPGTGYFEAFF

len: 17
d_gene: TRBD1
abundance: NA
v_gene: TRBV4-1
j_gene: TRBJ2-1
CDR3nt: TGCGCCAGCAGCCATTTCCTCAGGGGGCCTGCTTACAATGAGCAGTTCTTC
CDR3aa: CASSHFLRGPAYNEQFF

len: 14
d_gene: TRBD1
abundance: NA
v_gene: TRBV6-5
j_gene: TRBJ1-2
CDR3nt: TGTGCCAGCAGTAGGGACAGCGTGAACTATGGCTACACCTTC
CDR3aa: CASSRDSVNYGYTF

len: 14
d_gene: NA
abundance: NA
v_gene: TRBV5-1
j_gene: TRBJ2-7
CDR3nt: TGCGCCAGCAGCTTGGCAGGGGCCTCCTACGAGCAGTACTTC
CDR3aa: CASSLAGASYEQYF

len: 14
d_gene: NA
abundance: once
v_gene: TRBV4-1
j_gene: TRBJ2-3
CDR3nt: TGCGCCAGCAGCCAAGAGCGAGCAGGAGATACGCAGTATTTT
CDR3aa: CASSQERAGDTQYF

len: 16
d_gene: NA
abundance: NA
v_gene: TRBV30
j_gene: TRBJ2-7
CDR3nt: TGTGCCTGGAGCGCCCGACTTCTGGCCCTCTCCTACGAGCAGTACTTC
CDR3aa: CAWSARLLALSYEQYF

len: 15
d_gene: NA
abundance: NA
v_gene: TRBV27
j_gene: TRBJ1-1
CDR3nt: TGTGCCAGCAGTCCCGAAGTGGCCATGAACACTGAAGCTTTCTTT
CDR3aa: CASSPEVAMNTEAFF

len: 15
d_gene: NA
abundance: NA
v_gene: TRBV4-1
j_gene: TRBJ1-3
CDR3nt: TGCGCCAGCAGCCAAGGTCACATCTCTGGAAACACCATATATTTT
CDR3aa: CASSQGHISGNTIYF

len: 18
d_gene: TRBD2
abundance: NA
v_gene: TRBV4-1
j_gene: TRBJ2-1
CDR3nt: TGCGCCAGCAGCCAAACCCGTCCGACTAGCGGGAGAATCAATGAGCAGTTCTTC
CDR3aa: CASSQTRPTSGRINEQFF

len: 16
d_gene: TRBD1
abundance: NA
v_gene: TRBV14
j_gene: TRBJ2-1
CDR3nt: TGTGCCAGCAGCCAAGACTGGACAGGGGCCTACAATGAGCAGTTCTTC
CDR3aa: CASSQDWTGAYNEQFF

len: 16
d_gene: TRBD2
abundance: NA
v_gene: TRBV7-8
j_gene: TRBJ2-3
CDR3nt: TGTGCCAGCAGCTACTACGGGACTAGCGGTAGAGATACGCAGTATTTT
CDR3aa: CASSYYGTSGRDTQYF

len: 21
d_gene: TRBD2
abundance: NA
v_gene: TRBV28
j_gene: TRBJ2-2
CDR3nt: TGTGCCAGCAGTCTGCGCGGGAGCTCACTAGCGGGAGGACGGTACACCGGGGAGCTGTTTTTT
CDR3aa: CASSLRGSSLAGGRYTGELFF

len: 14
d_gene: TRBD1
abundance: NA
v_gene: TRBV5-1
j_gene: TRBJ2-1
CDR3nt: TGCGCCAGCAGCTTGGTCCAGGGGGTGAATGAGCAGTTCTTC
CDR3aa: CASSLVQGVNEQFF

len: 15
d_gene: TRBD1
abundance: NA
v_gene: TRBV10-1
j_gene: TRBJ1-2
CDR3nt: TGCGCCAGCAGTCCGGGACAGGGCACTAACTATGGCTACACCTTC
CDR3aa: CASSPGQGTNYGYTF

len: 18
d_gene: NA
abundance: NA
v_gene: TRBV7-2
j_gene: TRBJ2-6
CDR3nt: TGTGCCAGCAGCTTAGTTTGGGACACGGCCTCTGGGGCCAACGTCCTGACTTTC
CDR3aa: CASSLVWDTASGANVLTF

len: 15
d_gene: TRBD1
abundance: NA
v_gene: TRBV4-1
j_gene: TRBJ1-1
CDR3nt: TGCGCCAGCAGCCAGCCGGGACAGGGAAGCACTGAAGCTTTCTTT
CDR3aa: CASSQPGQGSTEAFF

len: 16
d_gene: NA
abundance: once
v_gene: TRBV10-3
j_gene: TRBJ2-1
CDR3nt: TGTGCCATCCCGGCACAGGAGGGGAGCTCCTACAATGAGCAGTTCTTC
CDR3aa: CAIPAQEGSSYNEQFF

len: 14
d_gene: TRBD1
abundance: NA
v_gene: TRBV27
j_gene: TRBJ1-1
CDR3nt: TGTGCCAGCTTAACCCCAGGGGGTGACACTGAAGCTTTCTTT
CDR3aa: CASLTPGGDTEAFF

len: 15
d_gene: TRBD1
abundance: NA
v_gene: TRBV5-1
j_gene: TRBJ2-7
CDR3nt: TGCGCCAGCAGCGCATCGACAGGGCGTGCCTACGAGCAGTACTTC
CDR3aa: CASSASTGRAYEQYF

len: 13
d_gene: NA
abundance: NA
v_gene: TRBV27
j_gene: TRBJ2-7
CDR3nt: TGTGCCAGCAGTTTAAAGAGCTCCTACGAGCAGTACTTC
CDR3aa: CASSLKSSYEQYF

len: 17
d_gene: TRBD2
abundance: NA
v_gene: TRBV9
j_gene: TRBJ2-2
CDR3nt: TGTGCCAGCAGCGTAGTTCCCGGGAGGGCCTGGGGCGGGGAGCTGTTTTTT
CDR3aa: CASSVVPGRAWGGELFF

len: 13
d_gene: NA
abundance: NA
v_gene: TRBV19
j_gene: TRBJ2-7
CDR3nt: TGTGCCAGTAGTCCGCCCGGAGCCTACGAGCAGTACTTC
CDR3aa: CASSPPGAYEQYF

len: 17
d_gene: TRBD2
abundance: NA
v_gene: TRBV28
j_gene: TRBJ2-1
CDR3nt: TGTGCCAGCAGTTTCCCCTTAGCGGGAGAGGGGTACAATGAGCAGTTCTTC
CDR3aa: CASSFPLAGEGYNEQFF

len: 14
d_gene: NA
abundance: NA
v_gene: TRBV6-1
j_gene: TRBJ1-4
CDR3nt: TGTGCCAGCAGGTCGGGAGTTCCTAATGAAAAACTGTTTTTT
CDR3aa: CASRSGVPNEKLFF

len: 16
d_gene: TRBD2
abundance: NA
v_gene: TRBV9
j_gene: TRBJ2-1
CDR3nt: TGTGCCAGCAGCGCCTTGCTAGCGGGGGTTTCGAATGAGCAGTTCTTC
CDR3aa: CASSALLAGVSNEQFF

len: 16
d_gene: NA
abundance: NA
v_gene: TRBV4-1
j_gene: TRBJ2-2
CDR3nt: TGCGCCAGCAGCCAAGATCGGGCGAGGGGGACCGGGGAGCTGTTTTTT
CDR3aa: CASSQDRARGTGELFF

len: 14
d_gene: NA
abundance: many
v_gene: TRBV7-2
j_gene: TRBJ2-1
CDR3nt: TGTGCCAGCAGCTTCCAGGACACCTACAATGAGCAGTTCTTC
CDR3aa: CASSFQDTYNEQFF

len: 15
d_gene: NA
abundance: NA
v_gene: TRBV2
j_gene: TRBJ2-2
CDR3nt: TGTGCCAGCAGTGAGCTAGCGTATGGGGCCGGGGAGCTGTTTTTT
CDR3aa: CASSELAYGAGELFF

len: 15
d_gene: NA
abundance: NA
v_gene: TRBV25-1
j_gene: TRBJ2-7
CDR3nt: TGTGCCAGCTCCGGAGAGCGGGTTCCCCCCTACGAGCAGTACTTC
CDR3aa: CASSGERVPPYEQYF

len: 16
d_gene: TRBD2
abundance: NA
v_gene: TRBV29-1
j_gene: TRBJ2-1
CDR3nt: TGCAGCGTTGAAGCTAGCGGGAGGGTCACCTACAATGAGCAGTTCTTC
CDR3aa: CSVEASGRVTYNEQFF

len: 15
d_gene: TRBD2
abundance: NA
v_gene: TRBV27
j_gene: TRBJ2-5
CDR3nt: TGTGCCAGCAGTCAATATGGCGGGGGGAAAGAGACCCAGTACTTC
CDR3aa: CASSQYGGGKETQYF

len: 15
d_gene: TRBD1
abundance: NA
v_gene: TRBV7-7
j_gene: TRBJ2-2
CDR3nt: TGTGCCAGCAGCTTAGGCCGGGACAGCACCGGGGAGCTGTTTTTT
CDR3aa: CASSLGRDSTGELFF

len: 11
d_gene: NA
abundance: once
v_gene: TRBV28
j_gene: TRBJ2-2
CDR3nt: TGTGCCAGCAGTTTTAATAGGGAGCTGTTTTTT
CDR3aa: CASSFNRELFF

len: 13
d_gene: TRBD1
abundance: few
v_gene: TRBV29-1
j_gene: TRBJ1-1
CDR3nt: TGCAGCGTTGCGACAGGGACGAACACTGAAGCTTTCTTT
CDR3aa: CSVATGTNTEAFF

len: 16
d_gene: TRBD1
abundance: NA
v_gene: TRBV18
j_gene: TRBJ2-2
CDR3nt: TGTGCCAGCTCAGCTCCGGGACAGGGAAACACCGGGGAGCTGTTTTTT
CDR3aa: CASSAPGQGNTGELFF

len: 11
d_gene: NA
abundance: once
v_gene: TRBV6-6
j_gene: TRBJ1-1
CDR3nt: TGTGCCAGCAGTTACGGGGAGGGGGGTTCATTT
CDR3aa: CASSYGEGGSF

len: 16
d_gene: NA
abundance: NA
v_gene: TRBV25-1
j_gene: TRBJ2-3
CDR3nt: TGTGCCAGCAGTGAATATGGCGGGATGGAGTCAGATACGCAGTATTTT
CDR3aa: CASSEYGGMESDTQYF

len: 15
d_gene: TRBD1
abundance: NA
v_gene: TRBV18
j_gene: TRBJ1-2
CDR3nt: TGTGCCAGCTCACCACTCAAGGGGGCAAACTATGGCTACACCTTC
CDR3aa: CASSPLKGANYGYTF

len: 15
d_gene: TRBD1
abundance: NA
v_gene: TRBV4-1
j_gene: TRBJ1-5
CDR3nt: TGCGCCAGCAGCCTGACTTTTCAGGGGGCAGAGCCCCAGCATTTT
CDR3aa: CASSLTFQGAEPQHF

len: 14
d_gene: TRBD1
abundance: NA
v_gene: TRBV29-1
j_gene: TRBJ2-1
CDR3nt: TGCAGCGTTGAAAAGGGGGCCTCCTACAATGAGCAGTTCTTC
CDR3aa: CSVEKGASYNEQFF

len: 14
d_gene: NA
abundance: NA
v_gene: TRBV7-2
j_gene: TRBJ2-7
CDR3nt: TGTGCCAGCAGCTTTCCGGGGTCCACCTACGAGCAGTACTTC
CDR3aa: CASSFPGSTYEQYF